The 5 T cell receptor beta chains below all came from one sample that was sequenced in a study of cytomegalovirus exposure and HLA in healthy donors. A multiplex PCR was run with 60 Vbeta primers and 13 Jbeta primers. Produced via immunoSEQ multiplex PCR; TCRdb's table is partial and in-frame only. The sample lists under 200,000 clones, about three quarters occurring once. The sequencing input was PBMCs. The receptors stem from a woman in her thirties or forties in good health and CMV-seropositive.

The V gene is TRBV6-1, the J gene TRBJ2-6, with D perhaps TRBD1 (5 bases). The length of the CDR3 is 15 residues. Trimming stripped 10 bases from V and 0 bases from J, with 13 bases between. The germline gives CDR1 MNHNS, CDR2 SASEGT. The CDR3 spells CATNQGSSGANVLTF. CDR3 nucleotides: TGTGCCACAAATCAGGGTTCCTCTGGGGCCAACGTCCTGACTTTC.

This clone has more than one count but fewer than ten. The J gene is TRBJ2-3, the V gene TRBV2; 9 positions match TRBD1. The germline gives CDR1 SNHLY, CDR2 FYNNEI. The CDR3 loop spans 16 amino acids. V lost 6 bases, J lost 4 bases, and 11 bases stayed unmatched. Here the CDR3 DNA reads TGTGCCAGCAGGGACCCGGGACAGGGTCGGGCAGATACGCAGTATTTT. Its protein product is CASRDPGQGRADTQYF.

This clone has more than one count but fewer than ten. V gene TRBV2 combines with J gene TRBJ1-4; 8 bases align to TRBD1. The J segment lost 12 bases and the V segment lost 6 bases, leaving 6 bases of the junction unmatched. The CDR3 loop spans 12 amino acids. Germline CDR1 SNHLY, CDR2 FYNNEI. The CDR3 protein is CASSSDRGELFF. The CDR3 DNA reads as TGTGCCAGCAGCTCCGACAGGGGCGAACTGTTTTTT. Full variable domain (rest looked up from reference TRBV2 and TRBJ1-4): EPEVTQTPSHQVTQMGQEVILRCVPISNHLYFYWYRQILGQKVEFLVSFYNNEISEKSEIFDDQFSVERPDGSNFTLKIRSTKLEDSAMYFCASSSDRGELFFGSGTQLSVL.

This clone has a handful of counts. The J gene is TRBJ2-7, the V gene TRBV7-2, with D possibly matching TRBD2 (5 bases). The V gene's germline CDR1 is SGHTA and CDR2 FQGNSA. This CDR3 spans 15 amino acids. With 0 bases removed from V and 3 bases from J, the gap between germline ends came to 12 bases. CDR3 in amino acids: CASSLAGDGHYEQYF. The CDR3 DNA is TGTGCCAGCAGCTTAGCCGGGGATGGTCACTACGAGCAGTACTTC. Complete variable domain (other parts from reference TRBV7-2 and TRBJ2-7): GAGVSQSPSNKVTEKGKDVELRCDPISGHTALYWYRQSLGQGLEFLIYFQGNSAPDKSGLPSDRFSAERTGGSVSTLTIQRTQQEDSAVYLCASSLAGDGHYEQYFGPGTRLTVT.

The J gene is TRBJ2-2, the V gene TRBV4-3; 12 bases agree with TRBD2. Losses at the gene ends were 3 bases for V and 5 bases for J; bases not matched to a gene: 1. Germline V gene data show CDR1 as LGHNA and CDR2 as YSLEER. The CDR3 sequence is 15 residues long. DNA for the CDR3: TGCGCCAGCAGCCAGGGACTAGCGGGTACCGGGGAGCTGTTTTTT. It specifies CASSQGLAGTGELFF.